This TCR beta chain is drawn from a study of blood T cell repertoires in COVID-19. Study summary: PBMCs, B-cell-depleted T cells, or T cells provided the cDNA or gDNA that made up the material.

The table came from immunoSEQ multiplex PCR; TCRdb's copy has only in-frame clones and leaves some out. This table holds roughly 500,000 clones, about 88% found once. With V trimmed by 8 bases and J by 1 base, 6 bases remained unmatched. CDR1 and CDR2 (germline): MNHEY, SVGAGI. The CDR3 runs 14 residues. Material for sequencing was peripheral blood. The sequence was obtained from a man aged 18-30 years with COVID-19, enrolled during active disease. V gene TRBV6-5 combines with J gene TRBJ2-5, with TRBD1 matching over 8 bases. CDR3: CASSQTGAQETQYF. CDR3 DNA: TGTGCCAGCTCGCAGACAGGGGCCCAAGAGACCCAGTACTTC.